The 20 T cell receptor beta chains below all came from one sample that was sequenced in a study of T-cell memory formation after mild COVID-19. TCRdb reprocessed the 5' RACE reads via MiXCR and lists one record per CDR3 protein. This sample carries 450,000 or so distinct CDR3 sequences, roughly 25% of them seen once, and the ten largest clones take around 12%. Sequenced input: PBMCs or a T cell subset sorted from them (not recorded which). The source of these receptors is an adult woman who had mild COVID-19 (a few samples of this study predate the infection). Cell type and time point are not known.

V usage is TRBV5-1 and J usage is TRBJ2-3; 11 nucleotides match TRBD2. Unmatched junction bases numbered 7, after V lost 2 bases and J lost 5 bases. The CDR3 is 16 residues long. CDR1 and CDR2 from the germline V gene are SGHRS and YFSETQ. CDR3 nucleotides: TGCGCCAGCAGCTTTATAGCGGGAGGGCCTGGAGATACGCAGTATTTT. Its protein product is CASSFIAGGPGDTQYF.

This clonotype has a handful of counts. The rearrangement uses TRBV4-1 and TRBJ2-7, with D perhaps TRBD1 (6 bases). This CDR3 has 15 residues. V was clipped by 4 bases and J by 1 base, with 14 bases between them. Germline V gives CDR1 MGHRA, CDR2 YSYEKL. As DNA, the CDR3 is TGCGCCAGCAGCCGAAGTAAACAGGGTTCCTACGAGCAGTACTTC. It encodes CASSRSKQGSYEQYF.

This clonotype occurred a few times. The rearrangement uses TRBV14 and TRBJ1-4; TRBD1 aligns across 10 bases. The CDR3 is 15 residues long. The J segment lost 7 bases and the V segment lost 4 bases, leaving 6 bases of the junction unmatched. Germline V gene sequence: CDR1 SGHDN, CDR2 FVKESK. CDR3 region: CASSRYGTGVEKLFF. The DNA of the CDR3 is TGTGCCAGCAGCCGCTACGGGACAGGGGTTGAAAAACTGTTTTTT.

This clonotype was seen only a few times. CDR3 in amino acids: CASSHLPGTGGTGELFF. For the CDR3, the DNA is TGTGCCAGCAGCCACCTCCCTGGGACAGGGGGCACCGGGGAGCTGTTTTTT. This chain links TRBV7-3 with TRBJ2-2; 11 bases match TRBD1. The CDR3 has 17 residues. Trimming at V came to 5 bases and at J to 4 bases, leaving 9 bases not matched to a gene. The germline V gene has CDR1 SGHTA and CDR2 FQGTGA.

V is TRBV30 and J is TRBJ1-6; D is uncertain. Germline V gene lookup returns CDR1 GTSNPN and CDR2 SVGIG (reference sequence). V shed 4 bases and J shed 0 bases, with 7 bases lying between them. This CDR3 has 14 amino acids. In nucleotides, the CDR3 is TGTGCCTGGACCGGGAACTCCTATAATTCACCCCTCCACTTT. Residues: CAWTGNSYNSPLHF. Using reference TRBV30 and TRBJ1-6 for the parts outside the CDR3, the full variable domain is SQTIHQWPATLVQPVGSPLSLECTVEGTSNPNLYWYRQAAGRGLQLLFYSVGIGQISSEVPQNLSASRPQDRQFILSSKKLLLSDSGFYLCAWTGNSYNSPLHFGNGTRLTVT.

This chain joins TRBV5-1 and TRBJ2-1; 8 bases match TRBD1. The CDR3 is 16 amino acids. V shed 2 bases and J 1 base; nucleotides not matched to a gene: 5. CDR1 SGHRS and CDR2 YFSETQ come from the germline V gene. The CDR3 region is CASSFSGQESYNEQFF. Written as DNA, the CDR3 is TGCGCCAGCAGCTTCTCGGGACAGGAGTCCTACAATGAGCAGTTCTTC. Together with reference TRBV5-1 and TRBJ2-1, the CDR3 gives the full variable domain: KAGVTQTPRYLIKTRGQQVTLSCSPISGHRSVSWYQQTPGQGLQFLFEYFSETQRNKGNFPGRFSGRQFSNSRSEMNVSTLELGDSALYLCASSFSGQESYNEQFFGPGTRLTVL.

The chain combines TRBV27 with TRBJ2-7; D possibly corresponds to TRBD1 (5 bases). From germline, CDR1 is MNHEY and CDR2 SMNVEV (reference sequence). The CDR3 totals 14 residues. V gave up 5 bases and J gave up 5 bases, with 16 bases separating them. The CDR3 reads CASSPFPRVDEQYF. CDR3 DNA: TGTGCCAGCAGTCCCTTCCCCAGGGTAGACGAGCAGTACTTC.

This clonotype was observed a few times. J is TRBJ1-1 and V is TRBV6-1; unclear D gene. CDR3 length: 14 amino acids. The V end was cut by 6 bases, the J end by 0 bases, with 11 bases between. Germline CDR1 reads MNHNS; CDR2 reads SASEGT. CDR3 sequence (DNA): TGTGCCAGCAGCAATCCGCCCATGAACACTGAAGCTTTCTTT. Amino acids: CASSNPPMNTEAFF.

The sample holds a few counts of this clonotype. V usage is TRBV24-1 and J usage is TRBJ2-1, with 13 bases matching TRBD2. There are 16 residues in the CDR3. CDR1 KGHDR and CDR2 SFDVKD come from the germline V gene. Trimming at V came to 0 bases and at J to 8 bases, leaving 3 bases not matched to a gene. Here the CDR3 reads CATSDLRTSGGDEQFF. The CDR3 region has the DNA TGTGCCACCAGTGATTTGCGGACTAGCGGGGGCGATGAGCAGTTCTTC.

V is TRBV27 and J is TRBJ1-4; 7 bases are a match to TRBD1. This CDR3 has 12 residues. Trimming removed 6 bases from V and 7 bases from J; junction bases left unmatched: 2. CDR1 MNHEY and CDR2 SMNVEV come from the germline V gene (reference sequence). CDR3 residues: CASRTGSEKLFF. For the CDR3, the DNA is TGTGCCAGCAGGACAGGGTCTGAAAAACTGTTTTTT.

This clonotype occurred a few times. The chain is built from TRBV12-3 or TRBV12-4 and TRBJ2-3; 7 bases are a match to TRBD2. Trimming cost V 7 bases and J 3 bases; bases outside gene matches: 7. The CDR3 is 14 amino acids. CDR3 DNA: TGTGCCAGCAACCACGGGGGAGGGACAGATACGCAGTATTTT. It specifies CASNHGGGTDTQYF.

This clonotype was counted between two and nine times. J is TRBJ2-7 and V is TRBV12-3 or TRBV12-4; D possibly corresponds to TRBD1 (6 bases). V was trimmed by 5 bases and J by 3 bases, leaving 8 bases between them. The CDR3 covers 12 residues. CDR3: CASSRGIYEQYF. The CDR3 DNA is TGTGCCAGCAGTAGGGGGATCTACGAGCAGTACTTC.

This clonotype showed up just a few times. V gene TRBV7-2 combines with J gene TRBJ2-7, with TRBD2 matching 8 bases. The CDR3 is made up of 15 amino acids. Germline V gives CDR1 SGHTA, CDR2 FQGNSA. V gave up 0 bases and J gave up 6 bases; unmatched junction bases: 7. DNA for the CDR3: TGTGCCAGCAGCTTAGCGGCCAGCGGGGGCGGCGAGCAGTACTTC. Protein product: CASSLAASGGGEQYF.

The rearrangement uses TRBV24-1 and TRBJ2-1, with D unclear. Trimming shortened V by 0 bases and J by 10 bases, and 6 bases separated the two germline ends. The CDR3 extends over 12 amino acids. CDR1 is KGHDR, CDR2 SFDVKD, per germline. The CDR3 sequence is CATSDLGWEQFF. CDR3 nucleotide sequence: TGTGCCACCAGTGATTTGGGGTGGGAGCAGTTCTTC.

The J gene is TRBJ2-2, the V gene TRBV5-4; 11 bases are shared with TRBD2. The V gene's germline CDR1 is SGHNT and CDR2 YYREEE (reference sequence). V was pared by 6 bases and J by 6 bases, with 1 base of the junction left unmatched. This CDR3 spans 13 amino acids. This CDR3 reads CASNSGGAGELFF. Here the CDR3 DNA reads TGTGCCAGCAATAGCGGGGGGGCCGGGGAGCTGTTTTTT. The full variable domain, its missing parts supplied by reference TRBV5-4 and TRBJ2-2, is ETGVTQSPTHLIKTRGQQVTLRCSSQSGHNTVSWYQQALGQGPQFIFQYYREEENGRGNFPPRFSGLQFPNYSSELNVNALELDDSALYLCASNSGGAGELFFGEGSRLTVL.

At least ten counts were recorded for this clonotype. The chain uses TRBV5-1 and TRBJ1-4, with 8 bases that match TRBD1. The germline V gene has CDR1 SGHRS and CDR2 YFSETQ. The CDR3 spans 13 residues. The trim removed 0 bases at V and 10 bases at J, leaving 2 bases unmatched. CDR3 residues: CASSLGDRGKLFF. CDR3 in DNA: TGCGCCAGCAGCTTGGGCGACAGGGGAAAACTGTTTTTT.

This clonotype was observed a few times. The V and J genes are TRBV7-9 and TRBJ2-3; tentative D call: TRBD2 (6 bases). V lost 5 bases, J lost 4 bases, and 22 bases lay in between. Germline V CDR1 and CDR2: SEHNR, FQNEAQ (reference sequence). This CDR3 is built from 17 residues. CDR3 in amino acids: CASSQRSWGVLADTQYF. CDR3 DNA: TGTGCCAGCAGCCAAAGGTCGTGGGGGGTATTGGCAGATACGCAGTATTTT.

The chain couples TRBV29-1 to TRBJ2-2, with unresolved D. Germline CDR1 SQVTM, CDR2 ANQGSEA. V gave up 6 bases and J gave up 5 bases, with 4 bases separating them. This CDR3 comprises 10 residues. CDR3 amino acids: CSVETGELFF. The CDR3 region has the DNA TGCAGCGTCGAGACCGGGGAGCTGTTTTTT.

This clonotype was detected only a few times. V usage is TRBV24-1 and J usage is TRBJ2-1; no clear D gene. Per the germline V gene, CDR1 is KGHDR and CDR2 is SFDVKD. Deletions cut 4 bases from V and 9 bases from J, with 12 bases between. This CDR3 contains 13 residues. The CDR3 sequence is CATSDIRDGEQFF. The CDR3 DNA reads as TGTGCCACCAGTGACATCAGAGATGGTGAGCAGTTCTTC.

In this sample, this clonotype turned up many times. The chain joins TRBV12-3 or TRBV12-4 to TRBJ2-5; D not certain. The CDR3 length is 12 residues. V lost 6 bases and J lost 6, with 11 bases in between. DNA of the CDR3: TGTGCCAGCAGCTCCACCCATCAGACCCAGTACTTC. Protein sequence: CASSSTHQTQYF.